The following is a T cell receptor (beta chain) sequence with its context. Trimming cost V 6 bases and J 8 bases, with 9 bases left between them. The CDR3 covers 11 residues. Germline V gene data show CDR1 as SGHRS and CDR2 as YFSETQ. Participants, about 18 to 95 years old, spanned about 26 US areas. Allocation to cohorts depended on clinical history reported by the participants. The sample originates from a study of blood T cell repertoires in COVID-19. Study context: Samples of COVID-19 (acute and convalescent) were obtained from the United States, Italy and Spain.

As processed by the authors: The assay estimated nucleated cells by amplifying reference gene primers. The assay was immunoSEQ multiplex PCR, and TCRdb's table has in-frame clones only and misses some. That table gives V, J and clone size, and the DNA gave D and trimming. The repertoire consists of about 400,000 clones, with roughly 86% occurring once and the leading ten covering around 2%. Material for sequencing was PBMCs or T cells enriched from blood (not recorded which). The sequence derives from a woman in her thirties or forties with acute COVID-19. The rearrangement joins TRBV5-1 to TRBJ2-1; a weak D match, TRBD1 (6 bases). The CDR3 region is CASTYRDEQFF. Written as DNA, the CDR3 is TGCGCCAGCACGTACAGGGATGAGCAGTTCTTC.